This T cell receptor beta chain comes out of a study of blood T cell repertoires in COVID-19. As for the study in general: Acute and convalescent COVID-19 specimens originated in the United States, Italy and Spain.

The CDR3 length is 14 residues. V shed 8 bases, J shed 2 bases, and the junction held 5 bases outside the gene matches. CDR1 and CDR2 (germline): MNHEY, SVGAGI. Original processing methods: Scientists estimated how many nucleated cells there were by amplifying reference gene primers. Sequencing used immunoSEQ multiplex PCR; TCRdb keeps in-frame clones, though not all of them. Clonal size and the V and J genes are those of that table, whereas D and trimming came from the DNA. The sample records hundreds of thousands of clones, around 90% being singletons. This clone is a singleton in its sample. Source material: peripheral blood. The receptor's source is a woman between 18 and 30 years old who had recovered from COVID-19. The rearrangement joins TRBV6-5 to TRBJ2-2; the match to TRBD2 covers 7 bases. CDR3 residues: CASSGGSNTGELFF. The CDR3 nucleotides are TGTGCCAGCTCAGGCGGGAGTAACACCGGGGAGCTGTTTTTT.